One sample yielded the 32 T cell receptor beta chains listed below, sequenced in a study of blood T cell repertoires in COVID-19. Method: immunoSEQ multiplex PCR; TCRdb's copy keeps in-frame clones and lacks some. The sample carries 200,000 to 300,000 clones, 85% to 90% recorded once. Sample: peripheral blood. These receptors originate from a woman aged 40 to 49 with acute or convalescent COVID-19.

In DNA form, the CDR3 reads TGCGCCAGCAGCTGGGCGGGGCGCAACACTGAAGCTTTCTTT. Translation: CASSWAGRNTEAFF. The V call is TRBV5-1, the J call TRBJ1-1, with a tentative D call TRBD1 (5 bases). Per germline, CDR1 SGHRS and CDR2 YFSETQ. The CDR3 loop spans 14 amino acids. Trimming cost V 3 bases and J 2 bases, with 11 bases left between them.

The chain carries TRBV9 and TRBJ2-2; 13 bases align to TRBD2. Trimming took 3 bases from V and 5 from J; bases not matched to a gene: 4. The CDR3 contains 16 residues. CDR1 SGDLS and CDR2 YYNGEE come from the germline V gene. The CDR3 here is CASSAPGLAGTGELFF. The CDR3, as DNA: TGTGCCAGCAGCGCCCCGGGACTAGCGGGGACCGGGGAGCTGTTTTTT.

V and J are TRBV4-1 and TRBJ1-1; no reliable D call. The germline V gene has CDR1 MGHRA and CDR2 YSYEKL. The CDR3 runs 14 residues. Trimming removed 3 bases at V and 5 bases at J, with 13 bases between. Here the CDR3 reads CASSQPSRRTEAFF. CDR3 DNA sequence: TGCGCCAGCAGCCAGCCATCGAGGCGGACTGAAGCTTTCTTT.

This chain joins TRBV15 and TRBJ1-3; TRBD1 agrees at 7 bases. The CDR3 runs to 17 residues. The V segment lost 0 bases and the J segment 4 bases; nucleotides outside the gene matches: 9. CDR1 is LNHNV, CDR2 YYDKDF, per germline (reference sequence). Here the CDR3 reads CATSRDWADRVGNTIYF. The CDR3 DNA reads TGTGCCACCAGCAGAGATTGGGCCGACAGGGTAGGAAACACCATATATTTT. The full variable domain, completed using reference TRBV15 and TRBJ1-3, is DAMVIQNPRYQVTQFGKPVTLSCSQTLNHNVMYWYQQKSSQAPKLLFHYYDKDFNNEADTPDNFQSRRPNTSFCFLDIRSPGLGDTAMYLCATSRDWADRVGNTIYFGEGSWLTVV.

The chain carries TRBV10-1 and TRBJ2-2; 10 bases fit TRBD1. With 4 bases clipped from V and 4 bases from J, the junction kept 6 bases outside the gene matches. Looked up from germline, CDR1 is WNHNN and CDR2 is SYGVQD (reference sequence). The CDR3 extends over 16 amino acids. The CDR3 sequence: CASSGTGGKGTGELFF. The CDR3 coding sequence is TGCGCCAGCAGTGGGACAGGGGGTAAAGGCACCGGGGAGCTGTTTTTT.

As concerns this clone: A junction end diverges from the germline sequence, so it may reflect a read error. The CDR3 region has the DNA TGCAGTGCTAAAGAACCCCGCGTAAACTTT. Protein sequence: CSAKEPRVNF. V and J are TRBV20-1 and TRBJ1-1; D not resolved. CDR1 and CDR2 (germline): DFQATT, SNEGSKA (reference sequence). CDR3 length equals 10 residues.

The CDR3 here is CASSLVSGSNTGELFF. In DNA form, the CDR3 reads TGCGCCAGCAGCTTGGTTTCCGGGAGCAACACCGGGGAGCTGTTTTTT. The rearrangement uses TRBV5-1 and TRBJ2-2; a weak D match, TRBD2 (6 bases). Trimming pared 0 bases from V and 2 bases from J, leaving 11 bases between. Germline V lookup: CDR1 SGHRS, CDR2 YFSETQ. The CDR3 is made up of 16 amino acids.

This chain connects TRBV6-5 to TRBJ1-1; 7 nucleotides agree with TRBD1. CDR1 is MNHEY, CDR2 SVGAGI, per germline. The CDR3 length is 14 residues. The V and J ends lost 6 bases and 8 bases, in that order; junction bases with no gene match: 12. CDR3 coding DNA: TGTGCCAGCAGCGCCGCCCGCAGACAGGGCGAAGCTTTCTTT. Translated: CASSAARRQGEAFF.

The chain has TRBV9 and TRBJ2-5, with 10 bases that match TRBD2. The CDR3 is made up of 16 amino acids. Germline CDR1 is SGDLS and CDR2 is YYNGEE. The J segment lost 0 bases and the V segment lost 0 bases, leaving 2 bases of the junction unmatched. The CDR3 DNA reads as TGTGCCAGCAGCGTAGTAGCGGGGGGTCACCAAGAGACCCAGTACTTC. Residues: CASSVVAGGHQETQYF.

The J gene is TRBJ2-3, the V gene TRBV24-1; a possible D gene is TRBD1 (6 bases). CDR1 and CDR2 (germline): KGHDR, SFDVKD. Between the trimmed V and J ends, which lost 5 bases and 4 bases, there was a span of 12 bases. This CDR3 comprises 14 residues. The CDR3 coding sequence is TGTGCCACCAGTGCCAGGGGTATCGCAGATACGCAGTATTTT. Encoded protein: CATSARGIADTQYF.

The V call is TRBV6-5, the J call TRBJ2-1; D gene ambiguous. From germline, CDR1 is MNHEY and CDR2 SVGAGI. The V and J ends lost 0 bases and 6 bases respectively, with 9 bases between them. The CDR3 consists of 14 residues. The CDR3 reads CASSYSYPSNEQFF. The CDR3 DNA is TGTGCCAGCAGTTACTCGTATCCGAGCAATGAGCAGTTCTTC.

The V call is TRBV9, the J call TRBJ1-2; D possibly corresponds to TRBD1 (5 bases). Trimming took off 0 bases at V and 2 bases at J, with 14 bases between the two ends. This CDR3 is 16 amino acids long. Germline V CDR1 and CDR2: SGDLS, YYNGEE. As DNA, the CDR3 is TGTGCCAGCAGCGTAGGGGCAGGGATCTTCAACTATGGCTACACCTTC. This translates into CASSVGAGIFNYGYTF.

CDR3 nucleotides: TGCGCCAGCAGCCAAGATCCCCGGGTGCCGATGTTTTATAGCAATCAGCCCCAGCATTTT. Translated, it gives CASSQDPRVPMFYSNQPQHF. The V call is TRBV4-1, the J call TRBJ1-5; D gene ambiguous. CDR1 and CDR2 (germline): MGHRA, YSYEKL. V was shortened by 0 bases and J by 0 bases, with 21 bases between the two germline ends. The CDR3 has 20 amino acids.

The V gene is TRBV24-1, the J gene TRBJ2-5, with 7 nucleotides matching TRBD2. The CDR3 extends over 16 amino acids. Unmatched junction bases numbered 7, after V lost 3 bases and J lost 1 base. Germline V gene lookup returns CDR1 KGHDR and CDR2 SFDVKD. In nucleotides, the CDR3 is TGTGCCACCAGTGATCCCCGAGCGGGGCCCCAAGAGACCCAGTACTTC. Translation: CATSDPRAGPQETQYF.

In its sample, this clone was seen a few times. V is TRBV3-1 (or the pseudogene TRBV3-2) and J is TRBJ1-2, with 7 bases fitting TRBD1. CDR3 length: 15 residues. Germline CDR1 and CDR2: LGHDT and YNNKEL (reference sequence). V lost 1 base to trimming and J lost 7 bases; unmatched junction nucleotides: 9. The DNA of the CDR3 is TGTGCCAGCAGCCAAGGAGGGGGCTTGATAGGTGGCTACACCTTC. Translating it yields CASSQGGGLIGGYTF.

The chain employs TRBV5-5 and TRBJ2-4, with 8 positions matching TRBD1. The CDR3 totals 15 residues. Trimming at V came to 4 bases and at J to 15 bases, leaving 18 bases not matched to a gene. Germline values: CDR1 SGHKS, CDR2 YYEKEE (reference sequence). The CDR3 here is CASSPLDPLRQGRYF. The CDR3 DNA reads TGTGCCAGCAGCCCGTTGGACCCTCTTCGACAGGGGCGGTACTTC. The whole variable domain, remainder taken from reference TRBV5-5 and TRBJ2-4, is DAGVTQSPTHLIKTRGQQVTLRCSPISGHKSVSWYQQVLGQGPQFIFQYYEKEERGRGNFPDRFSARQFPNYSSELNVNALLLGDSALYLCASSPLDPLRQGRYFGAGTRLSVL.

The chain is built from TRBV24-1 and TRBJ2-3, with no clear D. From germline, CDR1 is KGHDR and CDR2 SFDVKD. V was pared by 3 bases and J by 0 bases, with 12 bases between. There are 16 residues in the CDR3. In nucleotides, the CDR3 is TGTGCCACCAGTGATCAACTTCCTTCTAGCACAGATACGCAGTATTTT. This sequence encodes CATSDQLPSSTDTQYF.

This rearrangement joins TRBV2 to TRBJ2-3, with D perhaps matching TRBD2 (7 bases). Germline CDR1 and CDR2: SNHLY and FYNNEI. CDR3 length equals 14 residues. The V end was cut by 7 bases, the J end by 4 bases, with 15 bases between. In DNA form, the CDR3 reads TGTGCCAGCAAAGTTGGGGGGGGCGCAGATACGCAGTATTTT. This gives the protein CASKVGGGADTQYF.

This sequence joins TRBV25-1 and TRBJ1-2, with TRBD1 matching over 11 bases. CDR1 is MGHDK, CDR2 SYGVNS, per germline. This CDR3 is built from 15 residues. V was clipped by 2 bases and J by 1 base; unmatched bases: 0. CDR3 sequence (DNA): TGTGCCAGCAGTGAAGGGACAGGGGGTAACTATGGCTACACCTTC. Amino acids: CASSEGTGGNYGYTF.

The chain is built from TRBV28 and TRBJ1-2, with a tentative D call TRBD1 (6 bases). The germline V gene encodes CDR1 MDHEN and CDR2 SYDVKM. The CDR3 spans 13 residues. Between the trimmed V and J ends, which lost 2 bases and 2 bases, there was a span of 6 bases. CDR3 nucleotides: TGTGCCAGCAGTTTAACAGGGAACTATGGCTACACCTTC. Its protein is CASSLTGNYGYTF.

The chain is built from TRBV30 and TRBJ1-5; a weak D match, TRBD1 (6 bases). This CDR3 has 16 amino acids. The germline CDR1 and CDR2 sequences are GTSNPN and SVGIG (reference sequence). The V end lost 6 bases, the J end lost 0 bases, and 18 bases lay between the germline ends. The CDR3 DNA sequence: TGTGCCTGCCACAGGGCTAGTGGCGGTAGCAATCAGCCCCAGCATTTT. Translation gives CACHRASGGSNQPQHF.

This rearrangement joins TRBV5-4 to TRBJ1-2; 9 bases fit TRBD1. Germline loops: CDR1 SGHNT, CDR2 YYREEE (reference sequence). The trim removed 4 bases at V and 7 bases at J, leaving 8 bases unmatched. The CDR3 is 14 residues long. CDR3 in amino acids: CASSDRTGALGYTF. The CDR3 coding sequence is TGTGCCAGCAGCGATCGGACAGGGGCCCTTGGCTACACCTTC. The full variable domain, its missing parts supplied by reference TRBV5-4 and TRBJ1-2, is ETGVTQSPTHLIKTRGQQVTLRCSSQSGHNTVSWYQQALGQGPQFIFQYYREEENGRGNFPPRFSGLQFPNYSSELNVNALELDDSALYLCASSDRTGALGYTFGSGTRLTVV.

The chain is built from TRBV10-3 and TRBJ1-5; tentative D call: TRBD1 (6 bases). CDR1 is ENHRY, CDR2 SYGVKD, per germline. V lost 2 bases to trimming and J lost 0 bases, with 8 bases between them. CDR3 length: 15 amino acids. The CDR3 protein is CAISERQVSNQPQHF. The CDR3 DNA reads as TGTGCCATCAGTGAGCGACAGGTTAGCAATCAGCCCCAGCATTTT.

The V call is TRBV7-3, the J call TRBJ2-5; D is perhaps TRBD1 (5 bases). Germline V gene data show CDR1 as SGHTA and CDR2 as FQGTGA. This CDR3 is 13 amino acids long. Trimming shortened V by 4 bases and J by 1 base, and 7 bases separated the two germline ends. CDR3 sequence reads: CASSSRAQETQYF. The DNA for the CDR3 is TGTGCCAGCAGCTCCAGGGCCCAAGAGACCCAGTACTTC.

This CDR3 reads CASSYMEGNQPQHF. CDR3 nucleotide sequence: TGTGCCAGCAGTTACATGGAGGGGAATCAGCCCCAGCATTTT. This chain uses TRBV6-6 with TRBJ1-5, with D tentatively TRBD1 (5 bases). Trimming took off 2 bases at V and 4 bases at J, with 9 bases between the two ends. CDR3 length: 14 amino acids. The germline V gene has CDR1 MNHNY and CDR2 SVGAGI (reference sequence).

This chain uses TRBV19 with TRBJ2-3; D call uncertain. The CDR3 sequence is 11 residues long. Germline CDR1 is LNHDA and CDR2 is SQIVND (reference sequence). Trimming took 5 bases from V and 4 from J, leaving 4 bases between them. DNA for the CDR3: TGTGCCAGTAGTGCAGCAGATACGCAGTATTTT. Protein: CASSAADTQYF.

The chain joins TRBV24-1 to TRBJ2-1, with a weak D call TRBD1 (6 bases). Germline loops: CDR1 KGHDR, CDR2 SFDVKD. Trimming left V 7 bases short and J 8 bases short, with 20 bases between. The CDR3 is 15 amino acids. The chain's CDR3 is CATSNRAPGWDEQFF. The CDR3 nucleotides are TGTGCCACCAGCAACAGGGCTCCGGGGTGGGATGAGCAGTTCTTC.

This chain uses TRBV18 with TRBJ2-1, with D perhaps matching TRBD2 (6 bases). The ends were cut back, 1 base at V and 9 bases at J, with 10 bases in the middle. The CDR3 sequence is 13 residues long. Germline loops: CDR1 KGHSH, CDR2 LQKENI. The CDR3 DNA reads as TGTGCCAGCTCACCACGGTCGCGGGGTGAGCAGTTCTTC. Its protein product is CASSPRSRGEQFF.

This clone was counted a few times. The V gene is TRBV19, the J gene TRBJ2-5; 11 bases line up with TRBD2. With V trimmed by 6 bases and J by 5 bases, 8 bases remained unmatched. CDR1 LNHDA and CDR2 SQIVND come from the germline V gene (reference sequence). The CDR3 runs 15 residues. CDR3 loop: CASRKTSGGLETQYF. As DNA, the CDR3 is TGTGCCAGTAGAAAAACTAGCGGGGGTTTGGAGACCCAGTACTTC.

The chain employs TRBV10-3 and TRBJ2-3; tentative D call: TRBD1 (6 bases). V lost 2 bases, J lost 6 bases, and 12 bases lay in between. CDR3 size: 14 residues. Germline CDR1 reads ENHRY; CDR2 reads SYGVKD. The CDR3: CAISERGSTDTQYF. The DNA for the CDR3 is TGTGCCATCAGTGAGAGGGGGTCAACGGATACGCAGTATTTT.

The genes are TRBV7-3 and TRBJ1-1, with a tentative D call TRBD1 (6 bases). The CDR3 spans 14 residues. Germline V lookup: CDR1 SGHTA, CDR2 FQGTGA. V was cut by 2 bases and J by 5 bases, with 12 bases left in between. In DNA form, the CDR3 reads TGTGCCAGCAGCTTATCACAGGGAGGGACTGAAGCTTTCTTT. It specifies CASSLSQGGTEAFF.

The V gene is TRBV5-1, the J gene TRBJ2-3; tentative D call: TRBD2 (5 bases). The CDR3 length is 17 residues. The germline V gene has CDR1 SGHRS and CDR2 YFSETQ. The germline V and J ends were trimmed by 2 bases and 5 bases, with 21 bases remaining between them. The CDR3 nucleotides read TGCGCCAGCAGCTTTACGAGGGCGCAACCCTCGGGAGATACGCAGTATTTT. Its protein product is CASSFTRAQPSGDTQYF.